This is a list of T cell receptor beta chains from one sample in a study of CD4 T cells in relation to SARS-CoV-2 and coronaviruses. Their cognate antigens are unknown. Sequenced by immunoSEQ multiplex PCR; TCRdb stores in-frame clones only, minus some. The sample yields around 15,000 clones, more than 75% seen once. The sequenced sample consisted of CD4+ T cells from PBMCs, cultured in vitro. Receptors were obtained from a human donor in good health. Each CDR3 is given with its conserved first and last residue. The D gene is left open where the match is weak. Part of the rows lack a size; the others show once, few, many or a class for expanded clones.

CDR3: CASSFIPGAGNGYTF
DNA: TGCGCCAGCAGCTTCATACCTGGAGCAGGGAATGGCTACACCTTC
D: NA
V: TRBV5-1
size: NA
J: TRBJ1-2

CDR3: CASGNWGWGPGGSYEQYF
DNA: TGTGCTAGTGGGAACTGGGGATGGGGTCCGGGAGGCTCCTACGAGCAGTACTTC
D: TRBD2
V: TRBV12-5
size: NA
J: TRBJ2-7

CDR3: CASSLEYYGYTF
DNA: TGTGCCAGCAGCTTAGAATACTATGGCTACACCTTC
D: NA
V: TRBV11-2
size: few
J: TRBJ1-2

CDR3: CAISESGVGSYNEQFF
DNA: TGTGCCATCAGTGAGTCCGGGGTGGGCTCCTACAATGAGCAGTTCTTC
D: NA
V: TRBV10-3
size: NA
J: TRBJ2-1

CDR3: CASSPSGRSTDTQYF
DNA: TGTGCCAGCAGTCCTAGCGGGAGATCGACAGATACGCAGTATTTT
D: TRBD2
V: TRBV25-1
size: NA
J: TRBJ2-3

CDR3: CASGPRRSPGTDTQYF
DNA: TGTGCCAGCGGCCCAAGGCGGTCCCCGGGCACAGATACGCAGTATTTT
D: NA
V: TRBV6-2/TRBV6-3
size: once
J: TRBJ2-3

CDR3: CASTSGQGGEQYF
DNA: TGTGCCAGCACCTCGGGACAGGGTGGCGAGCAGTACTTC
D: TRBD1
V: TRBV7-2
size: NA
J: TRBJ2-7

CDR3: CASSHPGQGLTLFF
DNA: TGCGCCAGCAGCCACCCGGGACAGGGGTTAACTTTGTTTTTT
D: TRBD1
V: TRBV4-1
size: NA
J: TRBJ1-4

CDR3: CASSKVEVGGQNEKLFF
DNA: TGTGCCAGCAGCAAAGTTGAGGTTGGGGGGCAGAATGAAAAACTGTTTTTT
D: NA
V: TRBV21-1
size: NA
J: TRBJ1-4

CDR3: CASSIVPPRRGNTGELFF
DNA: TGTGCCAGTAGTATAGTCCCCCCAAGGCGGGGAAACACCGGGGAGCTGTTTTTT
D: NA
V: TRBV19
size: NA
J: TRBJ2-2

CDR3: CASSYRPGNEQFF
DNA: TGTGCCAGCAGTTATCGGCCGGGCAATGAGCAGTTCTTC
D: NA
V: TRBV6-5
size: few
J: TRBJ2-1

CDR3: CASSQGGTSGKVNEQYF
DNA: TGTGCCAGCAGCCAAGGTGGGACTAGCGGGAAGGTAAACGAGCAGTACTTC
D: TRBD2
V: TRBV4-2
size: NA
J: TRBJ2-7

CDR3: CASSTKGGRMNTEAFF
DNA: TGTGCCAGCAGCACGAAGGGGGGGAGGATGAACACTGAAGCTTTCTTT
D: NA
V: TRBV7-2
size: NA
J: TRBJ1-1

CDR3: CASSLSSSSNEQFF
DNA: TGCGCCAGCAGCTTGTCGTCGTCCAGCAATGAGCAGTTCTTC
D: NA
V: TRBV5-1
size: NA
J: TRBJ2-1

CDR3: CASSPTLSTDTQYF
DNA: TGTGCTAGCAGCCCGACACTTAGCACAGATACGCAGTATTTT
D: NA
V: TRBV7-7
size: NA
J: TRBJ2-3

CDR3: CASSVAYSYNEQFF
DNA: TGTGCCAGCAGCGTAGCTTACTCCTACAATGAGCAGTTCTTC
D: NA
V: TRBV9
size: NA
J: TRBJ2-1

CDR3: CASSREGGLLTNTQYF
DNA: TGTGCCAGCAGCCGCGAAGGGGGTCTCCTCACGAATACGCAGTATTTT
D: NA
V: TRBV7-2
size: NA
J: TRBJ2-3

CDR3: CASSPRTGREQFF
DNA: TGTGCCAGCAGTCCCCGGACAGGAAGAGAGCAGTTCTTC
D: TRBD1
V: TRBV27
size: few
J: TRBJ2-1

CDR3: CASSSGGMNTEAFF
DNA: TGTGCCAGCAGTTCAGGGGGAATGAACACTGAAGCTTTCTTT
D: TRBD1
V: TRBV7-9
size: few
J: TRBJ1-1

CDR3: CASRPMTGEHEKLFF
DNA: TGTGCCAGCAGACCGATGACAGGGGAGCATGAAAAACTGTTTTTT
D: TRBD1
V: TRBV28
size: NA
J: TRBJ1-4

CDR3: CSSEGPGAGYGYTF
DNA: TGCAGCTCGGAAGGGCCGGGGGCGGGTTATGGCTACACCTTC
D: NA
V: TRBV29-1
size: NA
J: TRBJ1-2

CDR3: CASSQAGGPRERQFF
DNA: TGTGCCAGCAGCCAAGCGGGGGGGCCCCGAGAACGGCAGTTCTTC
D: TRBD2
V: TRBV9
size: NA
J: TRBJ2-1

CDR3: CASSSPGQSSYEQYF
DNA: TGTGCCAGCAGCTCTCCGGGACAGTCCTCCTACGAGCAGTACTTC
D: TRBD1
V: TRBV6-5
size: once
J: TRBJ2-7

CDR3: CASSIGLGGSDIQYF
DNA: TGTGCCAGCAGTATCGGGTTAGGAGGGAGTGACATTCAGTACTTC
D: NA
V: TRBV25-1
size: NA
J: TRBJ2-4

CDR3: CASSSMSSSDTIYF
DNA: TGTGCCAGCAGCTCGATGAGTAGTTCAGACACCATATATTTT
D: NA
V: TRBV5-4
size: NA
J: TRBJ1-3

CDR3: CASSPGLAGETEQFF
DNA: TGTGCCAGCAGCCCGGGACTAGCGGGAGAAACTGAGCAGTTCTTC
D: TRBD2
V: TRBV11-2
size: NA
J: TRBJ2-1

CDR3: CASSLGGYGYTF
DNA: TGTGCCAGCAGCTTAGGGGGCTATGGCTACACCTTC
D: NA
V: TRBV7-2
size: NA
J: TRBJ1-2

CDR3: CASPRDGQNFYGYTF
DNA: TGTGCCAGCCCCAGAGATGGACAGAACTTCTATGGCTACACCTTC
D: NA
V: TRBV6-5
size: NA
J: TRBJ1-2

CDR3: CASSYRDPGAEAFF
DNA: TGCGCCAGCAGCTACAGGGACCCGGGGGCTGAAGCTTTCTTT
D: NA
V: TRBV5-1
size: once
J: TRBJ1-1

CDR3: CASRWVADTDTQYF
DNA: TGTGCCAGCAGATGGGTCGCGGACACAGATACGCAGTATTTT
D: NA
V: TRBV5-4
size: NA
J: TRBJ2-3

CDR3: CASSFVRSRDTQYF
DNA: TGTGCCAGTAGTTTTGTCCGCAGCAGAGATACGCAGTATTTT
D: NA
V: TRBV19
size: few
J: TRBJ2-3

CDR3: CASSIDEGTDTQYF
DNA: TGTGCCAGTAGTATAGATGAGGGCACAGATACGCAGTATTTT
D: NA
V: TRBV19
size: NA
J: TRBJ2-3

CDR3: CASSTGGSSTDTQYF
DNA: TGTGCCAGCTCAACGGGGGGTTCTAGCACAGATACGCAGTATTTT
D: TRBD2
V: TRBV11-3
size: NA
J: TRBJ2-3

CDR3: CASRRGTAQANEQFF
DNA: TGTGCCAGCCGCAGGGGGACAGCTCAGGCGAATGAGCAGTTCTTC
D: TRBD1
V: TRBV9
size: NA
J: TRBJ2-1

CDR3: CASSQDILGGSNQPQHF
DNA: TGCGCCAGCAGCCAAGATATTCTGGGGGGTAGCAATCAGCCCCAGCATTTT
D: NA
V: TRBV4-1
size: NA
J: TRBJ1-5

CDR3: CASSETSGPMGETQYF
DNA: TGTGCCAGCAGCGAGACTAGCGGTCCAATGGGGGAGACCCAGTACTTC
D: TRBD2
V: TRBV11-2
size: NA
J: TRBJ2-5

CDR3: CASSPPPVDYGYTF
DNA: TGTGCCAGCTCACCTCCCCCTGTGGACTATGGCTACACCTTC
D: NA
V: TRBV18
size: NA
J: TRBJ1-2

CDR3: CASSPQLGEAEAFF
DNA: TGTGCCAGCTCACCCCAACTGGGGGAGGCTGAAGCTTTCTTT
D: NA
V: TRBV18
size: NA
J: TRBJ1-1

CDR3: CASSLDRRQETQYF
DNA: TGTGCCAGCAGCCTGGACAGGAGACAAGAGACCCAGTACTTC
D: TRBD1
V: TRBV5-8
size: NA
J: TRBJ2-5

CDR3: CASSDGTGTNTGELFF
DNA: TGTGCCAGTAGTGACGGGACAGGCACGAACACCGGGGAGCTGTTTTTT
D: TRBD1
V: TRBV19
size: NA
J: TRBJ2-2

CDR3: CASSSPGFWGVSNQPQHF
DNA: TGTGCCAGCAGCTCCCCGGGCTTTTGGGGGGTCAGCAATCAGCCCCAGCATTTT
D: NA
V: TRBV7-2
size: NA
J: TRBJ1-5

CDR3: CASSDGYYHYEQYF
DNA: TGTGCCAGCAGCGACGGCTATTATCACTACGAGCAGTACTTC
D: NA
V: TRBV7-2
size: NA
J: TRBJ2-7

CDR3: CASSYAARGSSGADTQYF
DNA: TGTGCCAGCAGTTATGCGGCCAGAGGATCTTCGGGCGCCGATACGCAGTATTTT
D: NA
V: TRBV6-2/TRBV6-3
size: NA
J: TRBJ2-3

CDR3: CASSVQPVEMGTEAFF
DNA: TGTGCCAGCAGCGTACAACCGGTTGAGATGGGCACTGAAGCTTTCTTT
D: NA
V: TRBV7-8
size: NA
J: TRBJ1-1

CDR3: CASRKGDGAWTF
DNA: TGTGCCAGCAGGAAGGGGGACGGCGCATGGACCTTC
D: NA
V: TRBV2
size: few
J: TRBJ1-2

CDR3: CASSEDSSNQPQHF
DNA: TGTGCCAGCAGCGAGGACAGTAGCAATCAGCCCCAGCATTTT
D: NA
V: TRBV6-5
size: NA
J: TRBJ1-5

CDR3: CASSPVRDRGEAFF
DNA: TGTGCCAGCAGCCCCGTTCGGGACAGGGGTGAAGCTTTCTTT
D: TRBD1
V: TRBV11-2
size: few
J: TRBJ1-1

CDR3: CASSGGGLASVGTQYF
DNA: TGTGCCAGCAGCGGGGGGGGACTCGCTAGCGTGGGGACCCAGTACTTC
D: TRBD2
V: TRBV7-2
size: once
J: TRBJ2-5